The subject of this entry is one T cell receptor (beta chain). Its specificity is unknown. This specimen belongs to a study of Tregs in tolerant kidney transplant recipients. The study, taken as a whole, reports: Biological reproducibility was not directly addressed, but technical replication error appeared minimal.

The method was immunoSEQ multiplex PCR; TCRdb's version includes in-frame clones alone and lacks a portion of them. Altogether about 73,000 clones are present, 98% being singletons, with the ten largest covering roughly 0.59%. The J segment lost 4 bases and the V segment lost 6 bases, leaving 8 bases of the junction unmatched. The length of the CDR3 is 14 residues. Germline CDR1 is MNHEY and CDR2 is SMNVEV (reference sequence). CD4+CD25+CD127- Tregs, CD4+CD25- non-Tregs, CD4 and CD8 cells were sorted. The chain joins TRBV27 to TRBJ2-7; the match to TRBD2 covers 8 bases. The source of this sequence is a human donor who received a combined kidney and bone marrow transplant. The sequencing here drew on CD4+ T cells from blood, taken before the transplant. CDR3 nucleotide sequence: TGTGCCAGCAGGGGACTAGGCCTGGGTTACGAGCAGTACTTC. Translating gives CASRGLGLGYEQYF.